The entry below describes one T cell receptor beta chain. Its antigen is undetermined. V trimming: 4 bases; J trimming: 2 bases; junction bases outside the gene matches: 16. The CDR3 totals 18 residues. CDR1 SQVTM and CDR2 ANQGSEA come from the germline V gene. Random hexamers served to reverse transcribe roughly 0.45 to 1 ug RNA. TCRdb re-called the immunoSEQ multiplex PCR reads with MiXCR, one entry per CDR3 protein. This table holds 240,000 or so distinct CDR3 sequences, almost 97% found once. The source of the sample is a study of CD8 T cells in Susac syndrome. Study-wide findings and caveats: Clonal expansion was not observed in the Susac syndrome CD4+ T cell repertoires.

The sequenced target, TCR beta, came from blood CD8+ and CD4+ T cells. This TCR came from a human donor with Susac syndrome. The chain uses TRBV29-1 and TRBJ1-3; 8 positions agree with TRBD1. Sequenced: CD4+ T cells from PBMCs. CDR3 nucleotides: TGCAGCGTTGTGTCCCCCTTGAGGGACAGGACAGCTGGAAACACCATATATTTT. This sequence encodes CSVVSPLRDRTAGNTIYF.